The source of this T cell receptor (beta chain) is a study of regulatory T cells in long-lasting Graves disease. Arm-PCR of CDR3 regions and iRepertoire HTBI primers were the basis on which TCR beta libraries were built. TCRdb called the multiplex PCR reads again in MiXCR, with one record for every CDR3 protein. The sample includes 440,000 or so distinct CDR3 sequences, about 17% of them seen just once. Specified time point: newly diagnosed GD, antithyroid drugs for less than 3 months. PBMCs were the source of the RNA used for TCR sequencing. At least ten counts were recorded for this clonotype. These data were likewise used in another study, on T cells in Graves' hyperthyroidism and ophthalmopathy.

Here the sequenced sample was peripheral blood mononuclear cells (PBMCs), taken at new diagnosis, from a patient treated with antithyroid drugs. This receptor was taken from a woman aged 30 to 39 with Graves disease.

The CDR3: CASSVPGREGTQYF. In DNA, the CDR3 is TGTGCCAGCAGTGTCCCAGGGCGGGAGGGGACCCAGTACTTC. The chain has TRBV6-1 and TRBJ2-5, with 9 bases aligning to TRBD2. V gave up 4 bases and J gave up 7 bases; unmatched junction bases: 7. Germline loops: CDR1 MNHNS, CDR2 SASEGT. The CDR3 extends over 14 amino acids.